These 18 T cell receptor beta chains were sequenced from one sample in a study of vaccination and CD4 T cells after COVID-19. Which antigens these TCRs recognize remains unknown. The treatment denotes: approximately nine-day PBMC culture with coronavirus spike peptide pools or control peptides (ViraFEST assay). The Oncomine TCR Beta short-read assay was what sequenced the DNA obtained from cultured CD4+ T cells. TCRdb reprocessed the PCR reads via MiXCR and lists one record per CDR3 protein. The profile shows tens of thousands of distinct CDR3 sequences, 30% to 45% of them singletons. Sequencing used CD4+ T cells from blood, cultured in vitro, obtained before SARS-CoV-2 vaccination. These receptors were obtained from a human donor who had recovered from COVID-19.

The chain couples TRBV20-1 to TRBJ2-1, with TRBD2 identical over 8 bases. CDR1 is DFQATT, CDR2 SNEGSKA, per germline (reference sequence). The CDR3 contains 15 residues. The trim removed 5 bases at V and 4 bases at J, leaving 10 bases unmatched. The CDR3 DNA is TGCAGTGCTGCTAACAGCGGGAGTTCTTACAATGAGCAGTTCTTC. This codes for CSAANSGSSYNEQFF.

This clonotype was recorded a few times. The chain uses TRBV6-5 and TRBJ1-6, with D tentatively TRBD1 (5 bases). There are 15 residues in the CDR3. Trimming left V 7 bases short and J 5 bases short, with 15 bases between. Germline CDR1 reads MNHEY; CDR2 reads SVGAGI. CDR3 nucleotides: TGTGCCAGCAATTATAGGGGTCACCATAATTCACCCCTCCACTTT. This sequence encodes CASNYRGHHNSPLHF.

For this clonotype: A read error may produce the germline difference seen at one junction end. CDR3 bases: TGTGCCAGCAACTTAGTAGCTTCGTGGACCGGGGAGCTGTTTTTT. Translated, it gives CASNLVASWTGELFF. The chain joins TRBV7-2 to TRBJ2-2; D unclear. The CDR3 sequence is 15 residues long. Germline-derived CDR1 and CDR2 are SGHTA and FQGNSA.

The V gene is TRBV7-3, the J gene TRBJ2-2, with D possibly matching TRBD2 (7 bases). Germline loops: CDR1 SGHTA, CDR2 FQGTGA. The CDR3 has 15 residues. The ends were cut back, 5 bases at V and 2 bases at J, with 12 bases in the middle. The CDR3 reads CASSLRGANTGELFF. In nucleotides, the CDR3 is TGTGCCAGCAGCCTCCGGGGGGCTAACACCGGGGAGCTGTTTTTT. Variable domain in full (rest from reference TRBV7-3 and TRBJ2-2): GAGVSQTPSNKVTEKGKYVELRCDPISGHTALYWYRQSLGQGPEFLIYFQGTGAADDSGLPNDRFFAVRPEGSVSTLKIQRTERGDSAVYLCASSLRGANTGELFFGEGSRLTVL.

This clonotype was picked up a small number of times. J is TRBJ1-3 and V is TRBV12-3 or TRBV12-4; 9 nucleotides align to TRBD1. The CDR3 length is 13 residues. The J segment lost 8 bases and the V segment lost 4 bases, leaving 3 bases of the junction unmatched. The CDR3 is CASSSDRGDTIYF. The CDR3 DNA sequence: TGTGCCAGCAGTTCCGACAGGGGGGACACCATATATTTT.

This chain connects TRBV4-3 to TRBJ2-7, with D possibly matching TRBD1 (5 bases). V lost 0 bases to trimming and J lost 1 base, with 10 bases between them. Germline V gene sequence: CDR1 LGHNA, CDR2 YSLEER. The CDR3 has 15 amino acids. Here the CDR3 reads CASSQEAAGSYEQYF. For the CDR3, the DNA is TGCGCCAGCAGCCAAGAGGCCGCAGGGTCCTACGAGCAGTACTTC.

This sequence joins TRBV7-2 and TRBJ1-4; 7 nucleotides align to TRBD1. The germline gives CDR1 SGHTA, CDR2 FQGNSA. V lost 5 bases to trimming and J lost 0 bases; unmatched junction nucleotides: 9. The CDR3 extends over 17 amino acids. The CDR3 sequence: CASSQQGSAATNEKLFF. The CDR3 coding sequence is TGTGCCAGCAGCCAACAGGGGTCAGCTGCAACTAATGAAAAACTGTTTTTT.

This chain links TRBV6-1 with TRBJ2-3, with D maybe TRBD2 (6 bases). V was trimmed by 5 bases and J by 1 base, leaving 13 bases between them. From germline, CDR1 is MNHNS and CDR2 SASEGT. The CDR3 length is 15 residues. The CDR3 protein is CASSRLASGTDTQYF. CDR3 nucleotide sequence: TGTGCCAGCAGTCGGCTAGCGTCCGGCACAGATACGCAGTATTTT.

The CDR3 region is CASSLAPLVGDTQYF. In DNA form, the CDR3 reads TGTGCCAGCAGCTTAGCGCCCCTAGTTGGAGATACGCAGTATTTT. The gene calls are TRBV7-2 and TRBJ2-3; no definite D call. Germline V gives CDR1 SGHTA, CDR2 FQGNSA. This CDR3 contains 15 residues. V was shortened by 0 bases and J by 5 bases, with 12 bases between the two germline ends.

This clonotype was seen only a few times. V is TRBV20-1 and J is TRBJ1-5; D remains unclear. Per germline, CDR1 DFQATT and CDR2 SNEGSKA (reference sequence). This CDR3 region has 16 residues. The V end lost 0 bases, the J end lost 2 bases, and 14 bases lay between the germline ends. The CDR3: CSARETKRWGNQPQHF. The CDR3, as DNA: TGCAGTGCTAGAGAAACAAAACGATGGGGCAATCAGCCCCAGCATTTT.

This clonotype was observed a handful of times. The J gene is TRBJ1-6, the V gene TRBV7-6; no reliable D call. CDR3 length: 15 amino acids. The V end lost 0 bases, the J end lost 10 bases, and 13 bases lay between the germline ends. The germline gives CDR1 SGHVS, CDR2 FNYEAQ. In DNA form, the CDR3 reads TGTGCCAGCAGCTTAGCGGCCGGGGAGAGATCACCCCTCCACTTT. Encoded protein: CASSLAAGERSPLHF.

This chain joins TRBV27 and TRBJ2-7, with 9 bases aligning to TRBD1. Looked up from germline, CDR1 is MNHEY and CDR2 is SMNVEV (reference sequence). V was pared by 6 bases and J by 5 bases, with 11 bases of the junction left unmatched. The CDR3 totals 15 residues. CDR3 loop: CASSNLRDRVHEQYF. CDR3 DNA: TGTGCCAGCAGCAACCTCCGGGACAGGGTCCACGAGCAGTACTTC.

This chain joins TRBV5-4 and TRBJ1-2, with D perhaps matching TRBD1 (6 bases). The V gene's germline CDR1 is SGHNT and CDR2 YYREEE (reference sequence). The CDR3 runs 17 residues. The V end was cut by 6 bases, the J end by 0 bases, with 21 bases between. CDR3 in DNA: TGTGCCAGCAACCGAGGGCCATCCAGGGGAGCTAACTATGGCTACACCTTC. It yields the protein CASNRGPSRGANYGYTF.

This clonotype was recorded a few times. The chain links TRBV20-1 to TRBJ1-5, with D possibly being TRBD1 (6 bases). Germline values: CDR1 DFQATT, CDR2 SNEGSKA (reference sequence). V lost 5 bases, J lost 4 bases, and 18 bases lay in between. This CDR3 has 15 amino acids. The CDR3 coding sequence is TGCAGTGCTCGAAATGCCGGGACAACGAATCAGCCCCAGCATTTT. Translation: CSARNAGTTNQPQHF.

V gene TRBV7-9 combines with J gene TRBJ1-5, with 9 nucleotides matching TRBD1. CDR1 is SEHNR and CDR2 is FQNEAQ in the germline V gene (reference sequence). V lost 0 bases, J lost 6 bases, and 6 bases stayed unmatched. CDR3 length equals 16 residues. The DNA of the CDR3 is TGTGCCAGCAGCTTAGCGGGACAGGGCGTAACTCAGCCCCAGCATTTT. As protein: CASSLAGQGVTQPQHF.

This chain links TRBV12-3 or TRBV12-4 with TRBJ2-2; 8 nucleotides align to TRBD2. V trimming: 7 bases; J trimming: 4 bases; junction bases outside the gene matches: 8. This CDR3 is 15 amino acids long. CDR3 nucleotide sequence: TGTGCCAGCACCCGTAGCGGGACCGGCACCGGGGAGCTGTTTTTT. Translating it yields CASTRSGTGTGELFF.

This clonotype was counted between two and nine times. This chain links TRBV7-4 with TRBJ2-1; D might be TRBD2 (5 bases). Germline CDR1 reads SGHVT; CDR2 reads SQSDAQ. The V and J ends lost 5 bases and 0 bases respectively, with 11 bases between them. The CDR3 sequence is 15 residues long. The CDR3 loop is CASSAGEGSYNEQFF. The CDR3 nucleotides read TGTGCCAGCAGCGCCGGAGAGGGCTCCTACAATGAGCAGTTCTTC.

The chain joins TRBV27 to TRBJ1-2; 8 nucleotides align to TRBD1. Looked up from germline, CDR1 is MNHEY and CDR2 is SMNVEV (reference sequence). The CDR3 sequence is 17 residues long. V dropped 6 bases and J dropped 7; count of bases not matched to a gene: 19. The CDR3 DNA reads TGTGCCAGCAGATTGAGAGGACAGGGAGTAGGAACGGGTGGCTACACCTTC. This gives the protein CASRLRGQGVGTGGYTF.